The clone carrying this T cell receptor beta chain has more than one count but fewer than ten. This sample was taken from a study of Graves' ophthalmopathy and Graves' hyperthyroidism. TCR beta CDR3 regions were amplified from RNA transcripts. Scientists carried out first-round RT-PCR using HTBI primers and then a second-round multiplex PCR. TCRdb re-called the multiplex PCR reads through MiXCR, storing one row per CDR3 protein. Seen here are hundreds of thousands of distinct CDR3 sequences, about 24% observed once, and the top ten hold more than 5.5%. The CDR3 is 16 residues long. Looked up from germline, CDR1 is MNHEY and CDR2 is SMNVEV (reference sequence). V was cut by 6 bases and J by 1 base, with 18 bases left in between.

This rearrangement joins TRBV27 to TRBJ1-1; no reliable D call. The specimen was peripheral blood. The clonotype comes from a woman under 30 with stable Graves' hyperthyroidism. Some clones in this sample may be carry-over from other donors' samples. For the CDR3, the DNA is TGTGCCAGCAGCCCCATACTCCTTTCCTCGAACACTGAAGCTTTCTTT. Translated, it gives CASSPILLSSNTEAFF.